These 7 T cell receptor beta chains came from one sample sequenced in a study of T cells after yellow fever vaccination. In TCRdb, the 5' RACE reads were re-called with MiXCR into one record per CDR3 protein. The data contain roughly 50,000 distinct CDR3 sequences, 7.4% of them singletons. Sequenced here: CD8+ T cells sorted from PBMCs, sampled less than 16 days after the first yellow fever vaccination. These receptors all stem from a young man who received the YFV17D yellow fever vaccine.

The chain carries TRBV30 and TRBJ2-3; D gene ambiguous. Germline CDR1 and CDR2: GTSNPN and SVGIG (reference sequence). Deletions cut 1 base from V and 6 bases from J, with 2 bases between. The CDR3 is 10 amino acids. The CDR3 nucleotides read TGTGCCTGGAGTGGTGATACGCAGTATTTT. Amino acids: CAWSGDTQYF.

The genes are TRBV13 and TRBJ2-7; no clear D. The CDR3 has 13 residues. V dropped 5 bases and J dropped 3 bases, with 11 bases sitting between them. Per germline, CDR1 PRHDT and CDR2 FYEKMQ (reference sequence). The CDR3 here is CASSPGVLYEQYV. As DNA, the CDR3 is TGTGCCAGCAGCCCTGGAGTCCTCTACGAGCAGTACGTC.

This clonotype appeared many times. J is TRBJ1-1 and V is TRBV5-1; the D gene is possibly TRBD1 (5 bases). CDR1 is SGHRS, CDR2 YFSETQ, per germline. The CDR3 is 14 amino acids. V shed 0 bases and J shed 5 bases, with 11 bases lying between them. CDR3 coding DNA: TGCGCCAGCAGCTTGGCTAGGGGTTTTACTGAAGCTTTCTTT. It codes for CASSLARGFTEAFF.

As concerns this clonotype: A much larger clone lies one base from this, so it may be a read error. This chain uses TRBV4-3 with TRBJ2-5; possibly TRBD2 for D (7 bases). Germline loops: CDR1 LGHNA, CDR2 YSLEER. The CDR3 extends over 16 amino acids. Trimming shortened V by 0 bases and J by 4 bases, and 15 bases separated the two germline ends. The CDR3 nucleotides read TGCGCCAGCAGCCAAGAGTTCGTGGGGGGGCCAGAGACCCAGTACTTC. This encodes CASSQEFVGGPETQYF.

This clonotype was seen repeatedly, ten times or more. The rearrangement joins TRBV29-1 to TRBJ1-1; D is unresolved. V dropped 6 bases and J dropped 12 bases, with 23 bases sitting between them. This CDR3 contains 13 residues. Germline V gene sequence: CDR1 SQVTM, CDR2 ANQGSEA. The CDR3 reads CSVSDPRGHGTFF. The CDR3 nucleotides read TGCAGCGTGTCAGACCCTAGAGGGCATGGCACTTTCTTT.

This clonotype was observed many times. This chain connects TRBV12-3 or TRBV12-4 to TRBJ2-5, with TRBD1 matching over 8 bases. There are 16 residues in the CDR3. Trimming cost V 2 bases and J 4 bases; bases outside gene matches: 9. The CDR3 is CASSLTGQGERETQYF. CDR3 bases: TGTGCCAGCAGTTTAACCGGACAGGGCGAAAGAGAGACCCAGTACTTC.

This clonotype has ten or more counts. The chain links TRBV19 to TRBJ2-1; 8 nucleotides match TRBD1. There are 15 residues in the CDR3. The junction had 7 bases not matched to a gene; V was cut back by 4 bases and J by 5 bases. In germline, CDR1 is LNHDA, CDR2 SQIVND (reference sequence). CDR3 DNA: TGTGCCAGTAGTAAGGAGACAGGGGTCCACAATGAGCAGTTCTTC. Its translation: CASSKETGVHNEQFF. Combining the CDR3 with reference TRBV19 and TRBJ2-1 gives the whole variable domain DGGITQSPKYLFRKEGQNVTLSCEQNLNHDAMYWYRQDPGQGLRLIYYSQIVNDFQKGDIAEGYSVSREKKESFPLTVTSAQKNPTAFYLCASSKETGVHNEQFFGPGTRLTVL.